The 16 T cell receptor beta chains in this list originate from one sample, sequenced in a study of T cell responses to AZD1222 COVID-19 vaccine. Clones were sequenced by immunoSEQ multiplex PCR, and TCRdb holds only the in-frame ones, with some missing. In the table there are approximately 100,000 clones, roughly nine tenths of which are singletons. Sequenced here: peripheral blood, sampled on day 0 of AZD1222 vaccination. The receptors here all came from an adult in good health.

This sequence joins TRBV27 and TRBJ2-2; D remains unclear. V was clipped by 3 bases and J by 6 bases, with 8 bases between them. Per the germline V gene, CDR1 is MNHEY and CDR2 is SMNVEV (reference sequence). This CDR3 has 13 amino acids. The CDR3 protein is CASSLETSGELFF. The DNA of the CDR3 is TGTGCCAGCAGTTTGGAGACCTCCGGGGAGCTGTTTTTT.

The rearrangement links TRBV25-1 to TRBJ1-6; 7 bases align to TRBD1. Germline values: CDR1 MGHDK, CDR2 SYGVNS. This CDR3 has 13 amino acids. Trimming at V came to 6 bases and at J to 7 bases, leaving 3 bases not matched to a gene. Here the CDR3 DNA reads TGTGCCAGCAGCCGGACAGGCAATTCACCCCTCCACTTT. Translated, it gives CASSRTGNSPLHF.

The chain joins TRBV19 to TRBJ2-5; D not certain. The CDR3 has 15 amino acids. The ends were cut back, 2 bases at V and 3 bases at J, with 13 bases in the middle. Germline V CDR1 and CDR2: LNHDA, SQIVND (reference sequence). CDR3 region: CASSILATGKETQYF. DNA of the CDR3: TGTGCCAGTAGTATATTGGCTACCGGAAAAGAGACCCAGTACTTC.

This clone was detected a few times. This chain connects TRBV7-6 to TRBJ1-1, with 8 bases that match TRBD1. The CDR3 sequence is 15 residues long. Germline V gene sequence: CDR1 SGHVS, CDR2 FNYEAQ. The V segment lost 5 bases and the J segment 7 bases; nucleotides outside the gene matches: 12. CDR3 in amino acids: CASSPRTYDRGEAFF. In DNA form, the CDR3 reads TGTGCCAGCAGCCCTAGGACTTACGACAGGGGTGAAGCTTTCTTT.

This chain uses TRBV18 with TRBJ2-7; 8 bases are a match to TRBD1. CDR1 is KGHSH and CDR2 is LQKENI in the germline V gene. The CDR3 has 15 residues. Unmatched junction bases numbered 10, after V lost 3 bases and J lost 6 bases. The DNA for the CDR3 is TGTGCCAGCTCACCCTTAAACGCAGGGGGCGTCGAGCAGTACTTC. Amino acid sequence: CASSPLNAGGVEQYF.

The chain joins TRBV11-3 to TRBJ1-4, with 11 bases identical to TRBD1. Per germline, CDR1 SGHNT and CDR2 YENEEA. The ends lost 3 bases at V and 0 bases at J; junction bases unmatched: 6. The CDR3 has 18 amino acids. The CDR3 sequence is CASSFIGTGGTTNEKLFF. The DNA for the CDR3 is TGTGCCAGCAGCTTCATAGGGACAGGGGGAACAACTAATGAAAAACTGTTTTTT.

V and J are TRBV5-4 and TRBJ2-2; TRBD2 matches at 11 bases. The V segment lost 6 bases and the J segment 6 bases; nucleotides outside the gene matches: 10. The CDR3 runs to 16 residues. Germline assignment: CDR1 SGHNT and CDR2 YYREEE (reference sequence). The CDR3 bases are TGTGCCAGCAAACAATTAGCGGGAGGGGACGCCGGGGAGCTGTTTTTT. Its translation is CASKQLAGGDAGELFF.

The chain recombines TRBV18 with TRBJ2-2; D call uncertain. This CDR3 has 16 amino acids. The germline V and J ends were trimmed by 1 base and 1 base, with 10 bases remaining between them. The germline gives CDR1 KGHSH, CDR2 LQKENI. DNA for the CDR3: TGTGCCAGCTCACCACAGGGTCCAGGGAACACCGGGGAGCTGTTTTTT. Its protein product is CASSPQGPGNTGELFF.

The chain uses TRBV6-1 and TRBJ1-5; TRBD1 might be the D (6 bases). V dropped 2 bases and J dropped 0 bases, with 14 bases sitting between them. The CDR3 runs to 17 residues. In germline, CDR1 is MNHNS, CDR2 SASEGT. The CDR3 sequence is CASSESGAPSSNQPQHF. The CDR3 bases are TGTGCCAGCAGTGAATCAGGGGCCCCTTCTAGCAATCAGCCCCAGCATTTT.

This rearrangement joins TRBV11-2 to TRBJ2-1; TRBD2 matches at 11 bases. The trim removed 5 bases at V and 3 bases at J, leaving 6 bases unmatched. CDR1 is SGHAT, CDR2 FQNNGV, per germline. This CDR3 comprises 16 residues. The CDR3 reads CASSPRLAGFYNEQFF. CDR3 bases: TGTGCCAGCAGCCCCCGACTAGCGGGATTCTACAATGAGCAGTTCTTC.

V and J are TRBV5-1 and TRBJ2-1; 14 bases are shared with TRBD2. Losses at the gene ends were 5 bases for V and 6 bases for J; bases not matched to a gene: 4. CDR1 SGHRS and CDR2 YFSETQ come from the germline V gene. The CDR3 sequence is 15 residues long. CDR3 loop: CASRQGLAGANEQFF. The CDR3 DNA follows: TGCGCCAGCAGACAGGGACTAGCGGGGGCCAATGAGCAGTTCTTC.

This clone was picked up one time. This chain joins TRBV5-4 and TRBJ2-1; TRBD2 might be the D (6 bases). CDR1 and CDR2 (germline): SGHNT, YYREEE (reference sequence). Between the trimmed V and J ends, which lost 4 bases and 7 bases, there was a span of 15 bases. The CDR3 runs 14 residues. The DNA for the CDR3 is TGTGCCAGCAGCATCACCTCAGGGAGGAATGAGCAGTTCTTC. Amino acid sequence: CASSITSGRNEQFF. Using reference TRBV5-4 and TRBJ2-1 for the parts outside the CDR3, the full variable domain is ETGVTQSPTHLIKTRGQQVTLRCSSQSGHNTVSWYQQALGQGPQFIFQYYREEENGRGNFPPRFSGLQFPNYSSELNVNALELDDSALYLCASSITSGRNEQFFGPGTRLTVL.

The chain joins TRBV27 to TRBJ2-1, with D hard to call. Germline V gives CDR1 MNHEY, CDR2 SMNVEV (reference sequence). CDR3 size: 12 residues. The V end was cut by 5 bases, the J end by 5 bases, with 7 bases between. CDR3 nucleotides: TGTGCCAGCAGTCTAACAAACAATGAGCAGTTCTTC. It yields the protein CASSLTNNEQFF.

V usage is TRBV5-1 and J usage is TRBJ2-2; D uncertain. Germline CDR1 SGHRS, CDR2 YFSETQ. Trimming removed 1 base from V and 5 bases from J, with 6 bases in between. The length of the CDR3 is 13 residues. The CDR3 is CASSLYGTGELFF. The CDR3 nucleotides read TGCGCCAGCAGCTTGTATGGGACCGGGGAGCTGTTTTTT.

The CDR3 region has the DNA TGTGCCAGCAGTTTATCAGGGGCCAAAAACATTCAGTACTTC. Amino acids: CASSLSGAKNIQYF. The rearrangement uses TRBV28 and TRBJ2-4; D perhaps matches TRBD1 (5 bases). The CDR3 length is 14 residues. Trimming pared 1 base from V and 1 base from J, leaving 5 bases between. From germline, CDR1 is MDHEN and CDR2 SYDVKM.

To note about this clone: This sample also contains other DNA sequences that code for the same CDR3. The chain combines TRBV5-1 with TRBJ2-7, with D hard to call. Trimming pared 3 bases from V and 4 bases from J, leaving 5 bases between. Germline CDR1 and CDR2: SGHRS and YFSETQ. The CDR3 spans 11 residues. CDR3 coding DNA: TGCGCCAGCAGCTCGGCATACGAGCAGTACTTC. It codes for CASSSAYEQYF.